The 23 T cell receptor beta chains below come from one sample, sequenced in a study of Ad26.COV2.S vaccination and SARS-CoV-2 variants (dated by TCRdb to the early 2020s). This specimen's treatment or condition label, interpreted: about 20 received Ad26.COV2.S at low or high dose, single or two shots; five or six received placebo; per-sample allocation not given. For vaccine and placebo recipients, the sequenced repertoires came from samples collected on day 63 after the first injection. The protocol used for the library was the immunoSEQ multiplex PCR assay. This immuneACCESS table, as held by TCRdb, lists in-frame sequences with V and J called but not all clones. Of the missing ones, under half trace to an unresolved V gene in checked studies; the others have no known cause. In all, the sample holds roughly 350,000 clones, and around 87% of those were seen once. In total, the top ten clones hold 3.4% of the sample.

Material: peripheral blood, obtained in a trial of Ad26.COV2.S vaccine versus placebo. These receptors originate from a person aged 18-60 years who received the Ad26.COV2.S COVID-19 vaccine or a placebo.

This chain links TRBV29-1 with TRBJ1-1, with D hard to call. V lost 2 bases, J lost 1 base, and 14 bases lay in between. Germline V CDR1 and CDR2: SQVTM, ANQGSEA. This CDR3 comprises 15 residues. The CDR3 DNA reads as TGCAGCGTTGAACCTTTTCGGGCTCAGAACACTGAAGCTTTCTTT. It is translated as CSVEPFRAQNTEAFF.

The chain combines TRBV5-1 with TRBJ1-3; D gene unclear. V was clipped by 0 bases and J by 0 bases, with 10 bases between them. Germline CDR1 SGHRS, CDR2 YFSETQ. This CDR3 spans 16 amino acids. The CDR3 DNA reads TGCGCCAGCAGCTTGGCGCCAGGAAGCTCTGGAAACACCATATATTTT. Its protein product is CASSLAPGSSGNTIYF.

CDR3 nucleotide sequence: TGTGCCAGCAGTTATGAAGGGGAAGTAAAGAACATTCAGTACTTC. This sequence encodes CASSYEGEVKNIQYF. The chain recombines TRBV6-5 with TRBJ2-4; a weak D match, TRBD1 (5 bases). CDR3 size: 15 residues. The V gene's germline CDR1 is MNHEY and CDR2 SVGAGI. V was cut by 3 bases and J by 7 bases, with 16 bases left in between.

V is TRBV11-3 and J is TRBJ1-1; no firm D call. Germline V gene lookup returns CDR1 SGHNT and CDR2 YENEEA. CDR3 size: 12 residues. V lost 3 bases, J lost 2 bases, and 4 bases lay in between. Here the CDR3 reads CASSFGNTEAFF. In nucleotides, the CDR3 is TGTGCCAGCAGCTTCGGCAACACTGAAGCTTTCTTT.

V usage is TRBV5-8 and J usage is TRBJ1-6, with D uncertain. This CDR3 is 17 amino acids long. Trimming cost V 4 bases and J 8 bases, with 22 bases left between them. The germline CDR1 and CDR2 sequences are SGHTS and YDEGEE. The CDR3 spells CASSLLGEGNFYSPLHF. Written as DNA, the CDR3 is TGTGCCAGCAGCCTGCTAGGAGAGGGAAACTTTTATTCACCCCTCCACTTT.

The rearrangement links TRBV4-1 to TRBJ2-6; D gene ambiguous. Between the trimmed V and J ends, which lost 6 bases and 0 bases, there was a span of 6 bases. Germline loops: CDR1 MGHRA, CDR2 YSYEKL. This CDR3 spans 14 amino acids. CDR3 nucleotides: TGCGCCAGCAGTCGAACCTCTGGGGCCAACGTCCTGACTTTC. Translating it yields CASSRTSGANVLTF.

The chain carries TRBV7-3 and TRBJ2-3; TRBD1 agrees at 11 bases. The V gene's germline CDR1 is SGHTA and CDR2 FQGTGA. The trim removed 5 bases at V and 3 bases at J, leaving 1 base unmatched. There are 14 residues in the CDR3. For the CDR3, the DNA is TGTGCCAGCAGCGGACAGGGGGCGACAGATACGCAGTATTTT. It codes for CASSGQGATDTQYF.

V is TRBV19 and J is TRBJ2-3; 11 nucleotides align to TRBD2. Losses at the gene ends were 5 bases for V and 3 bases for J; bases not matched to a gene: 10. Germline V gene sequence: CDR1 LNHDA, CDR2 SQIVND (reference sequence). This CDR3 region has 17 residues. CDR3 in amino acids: CASSSVSGGAGTDTQYF. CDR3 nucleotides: TGTGCCAGTAGTTCTGTTAGCGGGGGGGCCGGGACAGATACGCAGTATTTT.

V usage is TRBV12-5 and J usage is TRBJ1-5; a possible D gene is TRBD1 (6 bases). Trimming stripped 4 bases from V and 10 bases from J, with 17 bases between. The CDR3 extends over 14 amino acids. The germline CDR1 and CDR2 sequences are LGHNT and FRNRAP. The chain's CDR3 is CASGSGTPRSPQHF. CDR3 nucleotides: TGTGCTAGTGGTTCCGGGACACCTAGATCACCCCAGCATTTT.

The CDR3 coding sequence is TGTGCCAGCAGCGTGACGGGGGTTACTGAAGCTTTCTTT. This sequence encodes CASSVTGVTEAFF. The V and J genes are TRBV3-1 (or the pseudogene TRBV3-2) and TRBJ1-1; a weak D match, TRBD1 (5 bases). Germline V lookup: CDR1 LGHDT, CDR2 YNNKEL (reference sequence). The CDR3 is 13 amino acids. V lost 5 bases, J lost 5 bases, and 12 bases lay in between.

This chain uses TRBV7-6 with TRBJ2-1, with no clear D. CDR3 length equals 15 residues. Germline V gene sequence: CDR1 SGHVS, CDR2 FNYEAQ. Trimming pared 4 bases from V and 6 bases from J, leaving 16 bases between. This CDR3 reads CASSSVFGIRNEQFF. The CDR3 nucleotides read TGTGCCAGCAGCTCGGTCTTCGGCATACGCAATGAGCAGTTCTTC.

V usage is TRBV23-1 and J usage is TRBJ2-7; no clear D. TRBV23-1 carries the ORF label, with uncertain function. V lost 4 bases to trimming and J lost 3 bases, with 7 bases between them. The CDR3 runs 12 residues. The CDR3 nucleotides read TGCGCCAGCAGTCTACAGCGCTACGAGCAGTACTTC. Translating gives CASSLQRYEQYF.

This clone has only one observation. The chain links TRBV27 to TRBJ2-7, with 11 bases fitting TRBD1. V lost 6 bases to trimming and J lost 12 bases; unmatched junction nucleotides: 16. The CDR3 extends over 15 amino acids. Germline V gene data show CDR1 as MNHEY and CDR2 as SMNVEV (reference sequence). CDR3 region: CASRPVGTGGSGVYF. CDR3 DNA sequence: TGTGCCAGCAGACCCGTTGGGACAGGGGGGTCCGGTGTGTACTTC.

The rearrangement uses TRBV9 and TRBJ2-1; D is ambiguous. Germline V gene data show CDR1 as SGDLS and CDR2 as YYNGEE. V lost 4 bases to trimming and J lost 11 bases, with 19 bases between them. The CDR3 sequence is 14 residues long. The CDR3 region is CASSPLGSTFKQFF. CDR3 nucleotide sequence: TGTGCCAGCAGCCCCCTCGGATCAACATTCAAGCAGTTCTTC.

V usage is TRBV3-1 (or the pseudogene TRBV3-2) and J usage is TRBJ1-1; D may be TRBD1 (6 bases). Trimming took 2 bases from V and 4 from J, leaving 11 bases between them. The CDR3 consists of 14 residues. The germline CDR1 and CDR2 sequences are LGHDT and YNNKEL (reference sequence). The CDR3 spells CASSQSSGATEAFF. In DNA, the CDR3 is TGTGCCAGCAGCCAAAGTTCAGGGGCCACTGAAGCTTTCTTT.

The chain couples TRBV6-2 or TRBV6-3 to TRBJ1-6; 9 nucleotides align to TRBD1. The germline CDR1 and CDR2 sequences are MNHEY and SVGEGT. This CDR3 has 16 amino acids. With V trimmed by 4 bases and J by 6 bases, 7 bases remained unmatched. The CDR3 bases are TGTGCCAGCAGTTCGACAGGGGGAGTTGGTAATTCACCCCTCCACTTT. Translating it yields CASSSTGGVGNSPLHF.

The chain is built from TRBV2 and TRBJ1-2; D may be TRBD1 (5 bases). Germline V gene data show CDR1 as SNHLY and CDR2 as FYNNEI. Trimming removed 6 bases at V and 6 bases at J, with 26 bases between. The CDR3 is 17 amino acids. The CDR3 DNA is TGTGCCAGCAGCGAACCACGCTCGGACCGCCGGGGGGATGGCTACACCTTC. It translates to CASSEPRSDRRGDGYTF.

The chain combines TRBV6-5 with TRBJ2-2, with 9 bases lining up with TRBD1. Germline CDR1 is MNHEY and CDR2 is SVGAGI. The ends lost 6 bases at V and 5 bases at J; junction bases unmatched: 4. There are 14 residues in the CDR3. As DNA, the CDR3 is TGTGCCAGCAGAGGGGACAGGGAGACCGGGGAGCTGTTTTTT. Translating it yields CASRGDRETGELFF.

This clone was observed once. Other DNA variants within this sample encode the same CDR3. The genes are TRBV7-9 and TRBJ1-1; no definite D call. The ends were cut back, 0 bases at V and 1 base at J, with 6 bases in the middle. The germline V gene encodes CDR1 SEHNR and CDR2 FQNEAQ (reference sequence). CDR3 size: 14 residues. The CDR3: CASSLARGNTEAFF. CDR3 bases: TGTGCCAGCAGCTTAGCGCGAGGGAACACTGAAGCTTTCTTT.

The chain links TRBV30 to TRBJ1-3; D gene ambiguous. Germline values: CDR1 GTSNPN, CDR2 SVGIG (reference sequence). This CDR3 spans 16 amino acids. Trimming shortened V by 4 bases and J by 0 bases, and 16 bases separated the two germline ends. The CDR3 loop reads CAWTVLSTHSGNTIYF. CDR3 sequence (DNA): TGTGCCTGGACCGTTCTCAGCACCCACTCTGGAAACACCATATATTTT.

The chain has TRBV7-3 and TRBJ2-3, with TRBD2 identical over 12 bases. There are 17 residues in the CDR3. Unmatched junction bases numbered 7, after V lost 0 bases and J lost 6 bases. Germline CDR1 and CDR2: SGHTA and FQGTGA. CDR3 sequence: CASSLTRTSGVEDTQYF. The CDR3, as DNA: TGTGCCAGCAGCTTAACTCGGACTAGCGGGGTAGAGGATACGCAGTATTTT.

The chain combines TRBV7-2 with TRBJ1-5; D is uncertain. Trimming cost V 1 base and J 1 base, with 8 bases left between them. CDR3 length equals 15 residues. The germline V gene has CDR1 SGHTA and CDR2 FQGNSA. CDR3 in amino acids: CASSLDGKSNQPQHF. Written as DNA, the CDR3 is TGTGCCAGCAGCTTAGACGGGAAAAGCAATCAGCCCCAGCATTTT.

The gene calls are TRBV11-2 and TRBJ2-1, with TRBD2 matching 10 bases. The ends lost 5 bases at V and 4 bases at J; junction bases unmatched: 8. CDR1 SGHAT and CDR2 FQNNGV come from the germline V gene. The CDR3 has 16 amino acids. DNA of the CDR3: TGTGCCAGCAGCCCGTTCCTAGCGGGGGAATACAATGAGCAGTTCTTC. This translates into CASSPFLAGEYNEQFF.